Sequencing of this T cell receptor (beta chain) was carried out in a study of CD8 T cells in ankylosing spondylitis. Each TCR beta library was made by quantitative 5'-RACE that incorporated molecular barcodes. Each CDR3 protein gets one entry after TCRdb re-called the 5' RACE reads with MiXCR. The table shows about 220,000 distinct CDR3 sequences, with roughly 24% occurring only once. In germline, CDR1 is MNHEY, CDR2 SVGEGT. The CDR3 extends over 17 amino acids. Concerning this clonotype: Its antigen is as yet unknown. The junction departs from the called germline gene at one end, perhaps through a read error.

General study points: A TCR beta motif of roughly 8 highly homologous variants appeared characteristic of ankylosing spondylitis blood. Earlier reports found some motif variants in synovial fluid and blood in reactive arthritis. Significant enrichment of disease-linked clones was reported in matched ankylosing spondylitis synovial fluid.

The rearrangement joins TRBV6-2 or TRBV6-3 to TRBJ2-7; 10 positions match TRBD2. Sample: blood, either unsorted or a sorted T cell fraction (not recorded which). The sequence derives from a male donor with ankylosing spondylitis or in good health (not recorded which). CDR3: CACSRTHYGTSVYEQYF. The CDR3 bases are TGTGCCTGCAGTCGCACACACTACGGGACTAGCGTCTACGAGCAGTACTTC.